Below are 3 T cell receptor beta chains sequenced from a single sample in a study of T cell responses to AZD1222 COVID-19 vaccine. Some clones are missing from TCRdb's copy, which holds only in-frame ones; the method was immunoSEQ multiplex PCR. The profile shows about 85,000 clones, 80% to 90% of them singletons. This sample comprised peripheral blood, obtained on day 0 of AZD1222 vaccination. The receptors come from an adult in good health.

This chain connects TRBV6-5 to TRBJ1-1; no definite D call. This CDR3 is built from 14 residues. CDR1 is MNHEY, CDR2 SVGAGI, per germline. Trimming took 4 bases from V and 4 from J, leaving 13 bases between them. The DNA for the CDR3 is TGTGCCAGCAGTTTGGACCCGACGGGCACTGAAGCTTTCTTT. Translating gives CASSLDPTGTEAFF.

The chain is built from TRBV5-6 and TRBJ1-3, with D tentatively TRBD1 (5 bases). Trimming took off 2 bases at V and 3 bases at J, with 12 bases between the two ends. Germline values: CDR1 SGHDT, CDR2 YYEEEE. The CDR3 is 15 residues long. CDR3 loop: CASSLPQGGGNTIYF. CDR3 coding DNA: TGTGCCAGCAGCTTACCCCAGGGAGGTGGAAACACCATATATTTT. The full variable domain, its missing parts supplied by reference TRBV5-6 and TRBJ1-3, is DAGVTQSPTHLIKTRGQQVTLRCSPKSGHDTVSWYQQALGQGPQFIFQYYEEEERQRGNFPDRFSGHQFPNYSSELNVNALLLGDSALYLCASSLPQGGGNTIYFGEGSWLTVV.

Of note for this clone: Because the CDR3's place on the DNA is in doubt, the DNA is left out and the CDR3 is given as listed by TCRdb. The rearrangement uses TRBV7-6 and TRBJ1-2. Germline CDR1 is SGHVS and CDR2 is FNYEAQ. The CDR3 comprises 12 residues, both ends counted. CDR3 sequence: CASSFGTGSYTF.